The 7 T cell receptor beta chains listed next were all sequenced from one sample in a study of shared clonotypes between healthy human individuals. As defined, naive CD8 cells were CD45RO-negative and positively selected for CCR7, with terminally differentiated effector memory CD45RA+ cells excluded. Libraries were prepared by immunoSEQ multiplex PCR; TCRdb keeps only in-frame clonotypes and omits some of them. Among hundreds of thousands of clones listed, approximately 95% were seen once. Sequencing was carried out using naive CD8+ T cells sorted from blood. These receptors all come from a woman in her thirties in good health.

The rearrangement links TRBV28 to TRBJ2-1; D uncertain. V was shortened by 5 bases and J by 10 bases, with 9 bases between the two germline ends. The CDR3 contains 11 residues. Germline lookup yields CDR1 MDHEN and CDR2 SYDVKM. The CDR3: CASSPQLEQFF. For the CDR3, the DNA is TGTGCCAGCAGTCCCCAGCTGGAGCAGTTCTTC.

Worth noting for this clone: Other DNA sequences in the sample encode the same CDR3. The chain joins TRBV6-5 to TRBJ1-2, with 7 bases identical to TRBD1. The CDR3 is made up of 12 amino acids. Germline CDR1 and CDR2: MNHEY and SVGAGI. Germline trimming cut 2 bases from V and 8 bases from J; bases unmatched to any gene: 2. The CDR3 spells CASSYDRAGYTF. In nucleotides, the CDR3 is TGTGCCAGCAGTTACGACAGGGCCGGCTACACCTTC.

This chain links TRBV27 with TRBJ2-7; D uncertain. CDR1 is MNHEY, CDR2 SMNVEV, per germline (reference sequence). Trimming took 0 bases from V and 2 from J, leaving 5 bases between them. The CDR3 covers 13 residues. For the CDR3, the DNA is TGTGCCAGCAGTTTATCACACACCTACGAGCAGTACTTC. This encodes CASSLSHTYEQYF.

The chain couples TRBV6-5 to TRBJ2-7, with TRBD2 as a possible D gene (5 bases). Trimming removed 2 bases at V and 2 bases at J, with 7 bases between. The germline gives CDR1 MNHEY, CDR2 SVGAGI. The CDR3 has 13 amino acids. The CDR3 DNA sequence: TGTGCCAGCAGTTACGAGGGTACCTACGAGCAGTACTTC. Translation: CASSYEGTYEQYF.

The chain has TRBV2 and TRBJ2-1, with D perhaps matching TRBD2 (6 bases). This CDR3 region has 13 residues. Trimming left V 6 bases short and J 7 bases short, with 13 bases between. Looked up from germline, CDR1 is SNHLY and CDR2 is FYNNEI. The CDR3 loop is CASRWGVNNEQFF. CDR3 DNA: TGTGCCAGCAGATGGGGGGTTAATAATGAGCAGTTCTTC.

This rearrangement joins TRBV13 to TRBJ2-7; D possibly matches TRBD1 or TRBD2 (5 bases each). The CDR3 totals 13 residues. The germline V and J ends were trimmed by 10 bases and 5 bases, with 18 bases remaining between them. Germline loops: CDR1 PRHDT, CDR2 FYEKMQ (reference sequence). As DNA, the CDR3 is TGTGCCACCACGGGACCGGTCGGCGACGAGCAGTACTTC. It is translated as CATTGPVGDEQYF.

This sequence joins TRBV6-5 and TRBJ1-6; the D is unclear. V dropped 0 bases and J dropped 6 bases, with 12 bases sitting between them. This CDR3 contains 16 residues. CDR1 and CDR2 (germline): MNHEY, SVGAGI. The CDR3 DNA is TGTGCCAGCAGTTACTCGGTCACGGGAAGTAATTCACCCCTCCACTTT. Protein: CASSYSVTGSNSPLHF.